This T cell receptor beta chain was obtained from a study of T cell responses to AZD1222 COVID-19 vaccine. Regarding the study as a whole: Clonal diversity was possibly underestimated; the donors were predominantly white British and more often female. Researchers report vaccine-associated CD4 TCRs spanning spike, with dominance at 160-218 and 743-854. None of the repertoires were sampled until the peak T cell response had passed.

Worth noting for this clone: No antigen is known for it.

Assay: immunoSEQ multiplex PCR; the TCRdb copy retains only in-frame clones and omits some. The profile covers around 120,000 clones, with approximately 84% appearing a single time and 7% to 9% taken by the ten largest. Germline V gives CDR1 SNHLY, CDR2 FYNNEI. The CDR3 has 15 amino acids. V lost 6 bases to trimming and J lost 8 bases; unmatched junction nucleotides: 12. The sequences come from peripheral blood, collected on day 0 of AZD1222 vaccination. The clonotype originates from an adult in good health. The chain links TRBV2 to TRBJ2-1; TRBD2 agrees at 8 bases. The CDR3 loop reads CASSPDPGTSYEQFF. The CDR3 DNA reads TGTGCCAGCAGCCCCGACCCTGGGACTAGTTATGAGCAGTTCTTC.